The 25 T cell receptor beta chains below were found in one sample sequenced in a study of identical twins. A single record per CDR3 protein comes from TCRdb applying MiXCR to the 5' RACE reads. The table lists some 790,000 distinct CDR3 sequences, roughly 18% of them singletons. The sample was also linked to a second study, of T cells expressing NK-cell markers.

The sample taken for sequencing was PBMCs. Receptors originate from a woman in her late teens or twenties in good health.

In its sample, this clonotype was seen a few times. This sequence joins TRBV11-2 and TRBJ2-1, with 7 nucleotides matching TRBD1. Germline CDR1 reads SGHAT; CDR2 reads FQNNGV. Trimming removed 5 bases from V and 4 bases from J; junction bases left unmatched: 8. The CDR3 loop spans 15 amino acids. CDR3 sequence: CASSERGLKYNEQFF. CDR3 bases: TGTGCCAGCAGCGAGAGGGGGCTCAAGTACAATGAGCAGTTCTTC.

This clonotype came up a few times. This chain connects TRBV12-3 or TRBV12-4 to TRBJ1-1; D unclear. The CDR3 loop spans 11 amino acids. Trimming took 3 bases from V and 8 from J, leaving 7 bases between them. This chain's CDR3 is CASSFRREAFF. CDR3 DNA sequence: TGTGCCAGCAGTTTTAGGAGGGAAGCTTTCTTT.

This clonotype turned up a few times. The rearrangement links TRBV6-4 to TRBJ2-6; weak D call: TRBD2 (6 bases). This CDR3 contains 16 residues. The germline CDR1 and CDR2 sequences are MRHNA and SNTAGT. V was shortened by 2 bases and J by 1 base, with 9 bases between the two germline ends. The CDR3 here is CASSDGAGSGANVLTF. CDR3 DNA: TGTGCCAGCAGTGACGGGGCGGGATCTGGGGCCAACGTCCTGACTTTC.

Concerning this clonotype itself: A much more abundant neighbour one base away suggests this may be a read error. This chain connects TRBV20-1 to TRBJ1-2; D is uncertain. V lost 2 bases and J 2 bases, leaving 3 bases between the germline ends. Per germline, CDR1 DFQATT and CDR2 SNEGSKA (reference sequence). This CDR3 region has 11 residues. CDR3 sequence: CSARRNYGYTF. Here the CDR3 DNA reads TGCAGTGCTAGAAGGAACTATGGCTACACCTTC.

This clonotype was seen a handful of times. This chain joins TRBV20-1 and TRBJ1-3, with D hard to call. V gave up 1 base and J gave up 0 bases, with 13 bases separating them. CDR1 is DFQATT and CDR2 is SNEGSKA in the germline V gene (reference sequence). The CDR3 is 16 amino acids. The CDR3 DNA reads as TGCAGTGCTAGAGTGGGGAGGCGGTCCTCTGGAAACACCATATATTTT. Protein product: CSARVGRRSSGNTIYF.

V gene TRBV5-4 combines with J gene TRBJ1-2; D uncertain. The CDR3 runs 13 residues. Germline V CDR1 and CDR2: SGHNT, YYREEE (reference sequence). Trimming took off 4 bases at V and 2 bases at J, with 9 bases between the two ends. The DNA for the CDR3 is TGTGCCAGCAGCGGAAAACTCAACTATGGCTACACCTTC. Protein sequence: CASSGKLNYGYTF.

CDR3 coding DNA: TGCAGCGTGGTAGGTGGTAGAGGATACAATGAGCAGTTCTTC. Translating it yields CSVVGGRGYNEQFF. The chain combines TRBV29-1 with TRBJ2-1; D not certain. This CDR3 spans 14 amino acids. Germline V lookup: CDR1 SQVTM, CDR2 ANQGSEA. V dropped 6 bases and J dropped 4 bases, with 16 bases sitting between them.

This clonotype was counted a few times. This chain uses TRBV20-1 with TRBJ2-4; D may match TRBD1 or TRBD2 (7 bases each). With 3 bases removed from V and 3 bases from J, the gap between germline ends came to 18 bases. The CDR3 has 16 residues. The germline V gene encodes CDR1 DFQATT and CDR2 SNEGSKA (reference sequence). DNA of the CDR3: TGCAGTGCTAGGGGGGGAGGGGGCGGTGTCAAAAACATTCAGTACTTC. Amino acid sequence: CSARGGGGGVKNIQYF.

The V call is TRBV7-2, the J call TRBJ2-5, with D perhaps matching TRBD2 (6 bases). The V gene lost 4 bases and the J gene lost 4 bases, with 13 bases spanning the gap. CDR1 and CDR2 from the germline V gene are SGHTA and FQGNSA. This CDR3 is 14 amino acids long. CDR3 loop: CASSSFGGSETQYF. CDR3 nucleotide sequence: TGTGCCAGCAGCTCCTTTGGGGGGTCAGAGACCCAGTACTTC.

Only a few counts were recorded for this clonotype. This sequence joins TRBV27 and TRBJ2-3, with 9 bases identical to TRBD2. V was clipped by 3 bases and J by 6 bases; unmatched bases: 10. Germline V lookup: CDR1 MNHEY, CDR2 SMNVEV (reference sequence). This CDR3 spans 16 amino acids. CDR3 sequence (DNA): TGTGCCAGCAGTTTGGGGTTTTCAGCGGGAGGCGATACGCAGTATTTT. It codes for CASSLGFSAGGDTQYF.

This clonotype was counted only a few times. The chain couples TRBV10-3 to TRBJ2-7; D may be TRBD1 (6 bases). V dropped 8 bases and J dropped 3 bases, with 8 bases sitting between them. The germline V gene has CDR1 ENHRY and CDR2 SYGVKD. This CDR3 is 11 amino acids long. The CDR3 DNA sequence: TGTGCCATCTTACAGGGCTACGAGCAGTACTTC. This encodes CAILQGYEQYF.

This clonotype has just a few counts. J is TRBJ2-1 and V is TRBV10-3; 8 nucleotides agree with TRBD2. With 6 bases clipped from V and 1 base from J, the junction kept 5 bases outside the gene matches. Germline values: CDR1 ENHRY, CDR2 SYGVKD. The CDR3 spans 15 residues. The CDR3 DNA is TGTGCCATCAGCTTTAGCGGGGTATCCTACAATGAGCAGTTCTTC. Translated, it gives CAISFSGVSYNEQFF.

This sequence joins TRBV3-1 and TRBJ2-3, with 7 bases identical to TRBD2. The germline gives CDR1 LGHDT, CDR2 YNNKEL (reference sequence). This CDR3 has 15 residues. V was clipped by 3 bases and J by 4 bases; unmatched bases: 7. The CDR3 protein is CASSHGGRRADTQYF. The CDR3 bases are TGTGCCAGCAGCCACGGCGGGAGAAGGGCAGATACGCAGTATTTT.

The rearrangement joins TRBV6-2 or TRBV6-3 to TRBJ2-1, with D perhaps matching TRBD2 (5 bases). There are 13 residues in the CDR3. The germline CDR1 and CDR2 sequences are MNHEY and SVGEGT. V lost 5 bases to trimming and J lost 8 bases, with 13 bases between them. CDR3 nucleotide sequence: TGTGCCAGCAGTATCCTAGTGGAGGATGAGCAGTTCTTC. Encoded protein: CASSILVEDEQFF.

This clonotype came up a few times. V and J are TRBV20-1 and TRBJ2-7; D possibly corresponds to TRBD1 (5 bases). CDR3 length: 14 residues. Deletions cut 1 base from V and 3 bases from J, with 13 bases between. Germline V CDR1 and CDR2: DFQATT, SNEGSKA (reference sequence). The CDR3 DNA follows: TGCAGTGCTAGAGTTCAGGGTAGGAGCTACGAGCAGTACTTC. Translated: CSARVQGRSYEQYF.

The DNA of the CDR3 is TGTGCCACCTTGGGGGCAGGGAACACTGAAGCTTTCTTT. It is translated as CATLGAGNTEAFF. This chain joins TRBV12-3 or TRBV12-4 and TRBJ1-1, with D maybe TRBD1 (6 bases). V was clipped by 10 bases and J by 1 base, with 13 bases between them. The CDR3 has 13 amino acids.

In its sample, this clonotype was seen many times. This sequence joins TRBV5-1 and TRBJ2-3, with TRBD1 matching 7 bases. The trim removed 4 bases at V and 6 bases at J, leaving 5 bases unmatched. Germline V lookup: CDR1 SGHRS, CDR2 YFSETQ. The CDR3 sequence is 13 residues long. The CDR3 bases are TGCGCCAGCAGCAAAGGACAGGAGGATACGCAGTATTTT. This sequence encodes CASSKGQEDTQYF. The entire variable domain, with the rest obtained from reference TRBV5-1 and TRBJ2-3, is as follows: KAGVTQTPRYLIKTRGQQVTLSCSPISGHRSVSWYQQTPGQGLQFLFEYFSETQRNKGNFPGRFSGRQFSNSRSEMNVSTLELGDSALYLCASSKGQEDTQYFGPGTRLTVL.

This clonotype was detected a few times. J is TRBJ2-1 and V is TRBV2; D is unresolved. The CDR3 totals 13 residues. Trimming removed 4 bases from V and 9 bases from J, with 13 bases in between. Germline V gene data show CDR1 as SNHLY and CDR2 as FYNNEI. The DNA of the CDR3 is TGTGCCAGCAGTGTAGTTATGAAGGGTGAGCAGTTCTTC. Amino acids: CASSVVMKGEQFF.

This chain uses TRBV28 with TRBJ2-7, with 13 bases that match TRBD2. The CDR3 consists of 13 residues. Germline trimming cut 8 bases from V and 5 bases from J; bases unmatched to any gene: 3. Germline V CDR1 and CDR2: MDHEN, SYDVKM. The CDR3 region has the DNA TGTGCCAGCGGACTAGCGGGAGTTCACGAGCAGTACTTC. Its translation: CASGLAGVHEQYF.

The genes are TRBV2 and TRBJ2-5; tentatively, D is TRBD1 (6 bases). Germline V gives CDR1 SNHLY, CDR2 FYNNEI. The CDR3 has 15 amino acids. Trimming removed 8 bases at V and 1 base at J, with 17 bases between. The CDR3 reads CASPRGSSSQETQYF. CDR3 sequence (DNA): TGTGCCAGCCCTAGGGGGTCTTCGAGCCAAGAGACCCAGTACTTC.

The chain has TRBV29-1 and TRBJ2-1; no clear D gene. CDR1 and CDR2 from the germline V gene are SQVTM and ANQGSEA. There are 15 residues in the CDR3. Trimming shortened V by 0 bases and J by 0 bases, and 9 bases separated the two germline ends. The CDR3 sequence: CSVEDSLVSYNEQFF. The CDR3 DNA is TGCAGCGTTGAAGATTCCCTGGTCTCCTACAATGAGCAGTTCTTC.

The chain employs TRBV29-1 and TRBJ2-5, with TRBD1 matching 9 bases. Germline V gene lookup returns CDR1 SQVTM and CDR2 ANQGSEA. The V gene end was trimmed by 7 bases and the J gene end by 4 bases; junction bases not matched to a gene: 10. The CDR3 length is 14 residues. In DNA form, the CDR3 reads TGCAGCGCTCCACAGGGGGCATTGGGAGAGACCCAGTACTTC. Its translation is CSAPQGALGETQYF.

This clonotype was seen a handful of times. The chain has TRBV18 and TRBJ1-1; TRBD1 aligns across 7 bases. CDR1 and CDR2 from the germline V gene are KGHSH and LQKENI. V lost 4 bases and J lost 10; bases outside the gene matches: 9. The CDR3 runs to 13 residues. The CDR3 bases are TGTGCCAGCTCACAAAAAGACAGGGTCTTAGCTTTCTTT. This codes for CASSQKDRVLAFF.

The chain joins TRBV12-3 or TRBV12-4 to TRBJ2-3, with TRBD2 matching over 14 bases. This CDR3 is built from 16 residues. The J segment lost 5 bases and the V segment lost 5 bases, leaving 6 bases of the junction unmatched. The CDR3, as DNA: TGTGCCAGCAGTCGGACTAGCGGGAGGACGGAAGATACGCAGTATTTT. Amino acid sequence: CASSRTSGRTEDTQYF.

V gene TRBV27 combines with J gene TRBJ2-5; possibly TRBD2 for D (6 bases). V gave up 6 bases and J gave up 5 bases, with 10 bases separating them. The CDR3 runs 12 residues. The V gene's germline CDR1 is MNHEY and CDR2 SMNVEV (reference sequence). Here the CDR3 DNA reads TGTGCCAGCAGCGGGGGAGCTGAGACCCAGTACTTC. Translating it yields CASSGGAETQYF.